The rows below give T cell receptor beta chains drawn from one sample of a study of OX40 agonist ivuxolimab in advanced cancers. Only in-frame clones appear in the TCRdb table, and some are missing; sequencing was by immunoSEQ multiplex PCR. The table has about 68,000 clones, roughly nine tenths seen once. The sequencing here drew on CD4+ or CD8+ T cells sorted from blood, taken in a trial of the OX40 agonist ivuxolimab. The receptor source for this set is an adult with an advanced solid tumor such as melanoma, head and neck, liver or kidney cancer. Each CDR3 is given with its conserved first and last residue. A D gene is named only where the DNA matches it firmly. Some rows mark clone size as missing; the rest say once, few, many or name a class of expanded clone.

j_call: TRBJ1-6; d_call: TRBD1; v_call: TRBV6-1; clone_size: -; cdr3_aa: CASSPGQGGGSPLHF; cdr3_nt: TGTGCCAGCAGTCCCGGACAAGGGGGCGGTTCACCCCTCCACTTT
j_call: TRBJ1-5; d_call: TRBD1; v_call: TRBV28; clone_size: -; cdr3_aa: CASSLAGQGSLQPQHF; cdr3_nt: TGTGCCAGCAGTTTAGCGGGACAGGGTTCTCTCCAGCCCCAGCATTTT
j_call: TRBJ1-1; d_call: -; v_call: TRBV18; clone_size: -; cdr3_aa: CASSPRGEAFF; cdr3_nt: TGTGCCAGCTCACCCCGGGGTGAAGCTTTCTTT
j_call: TRBJ2-7; d_call: -; v_call: TRBV19; clone_size: -; cdr3_aa: CASSIVGGATYEQYF; cdr3_nt: TGTGCCAGTAGTATAGTCGGAGGGGCAACTTACGAGCAGTACTTC
j_call: TRBJ1-2; d_call: -; v_call: TRBV6-5; clone_size: -; cdr3_aa: CASSPRSGVGGYTF; cdr3_nt: TGTGCCAGCAGCCCGAGGTCAGGGGTGGGTGGCTACACCTTC
j_call: TRBJ2-2; d_call: TRBD2; v_call: TRBV2; clone_size: -; cdr3_aa: CASRVAGVTGELFF; cdr3_nt: TGTGCCAGCAGAGTAGCGGGAGTTACCGGGGAGCTGTTTTTT
j_call: TRBJ2-2; d_call: -; v_call: TRBV5-6; clone_size: -; cdr3_aa: CASSLGLGANTGELFF; cdr3_nt: TGTGCCAGCAGCTTGGGCTTGGGGGCGAACACCGGGGAGCTGTTTTTT
j_call: TRBJ2-2; d_call: TRBD1; v_call: TRBV11-2; clone_size: once; cdr3_aa: CASSFRGQGTGELFF; cdr3_nt: TGTGCCAGCAGCTTCAGGGGGCAGGGCACCGGGGAGCTGTTTTTT
j_call: TRBJ2-1; d_call: TRBD2; v_call: TRBV7-2; clone_size: -; cdr3_aa: CASRPSGTVLYNEQFF; cdr3_nt: TGTGCCAGCAGACCTAGCGGGACCGTTCTCTACAATGAGCAGTTCTTC
j_call: TRBJ2-1; d_call: -; v_call: TRBV6-5; clone_size: few; cdr3_aa: CASKGGISYNEQFF; cdr3_nt: TGTGCCAGCAAAGGGGGGATCTCCTACAATGAGCAGTTCTTC
j_call: TRBJ2-7; d_call: -; v_call: TRBV6-1; clone_size: -; cdr3_aa: CASSVGGAVYEQYF; cdr3_nt: TGTGCCAGCAGTGTAGGGGGTGCGGTGTACGAGCAGTACTTC
j_call: TRBJ1-2; d_call: -; v_call: TRBV18; clone_size: -; cdr3_aa: CASSPIEQVYGYTF; cdr3_nt: TGTGCCAGCTCACCAATCGAACAGGTCTATGGCTACACCTTC
j_call: TRBJ2-3; d_call: -; v_call: TRBV29-1; clone_size: -; cdr3_aa: CSVESTDTQYF; cdr3_nt: TGCAGCGTTGAGAGCACAGATACGCAGTATTTT
j_call: TRBJ2-7; d_call: -; v_call: TRBV12-5; clone_size: -; cdr3_aa: CASGSDRFALEQYF; cdr3_nt: TGTGCTAGTGGTTCGGACCGATTTGCTCTCGAGCAGTACTTC
j_call: TRBJ1-3; d_call: -; v_call: TRBV28; clone_size: -; cdr3_aa: CASVLDPGNTIYF; cdr3_nt: TGTGCCAGCGTGCTAGATCCTGGAAACACCATATATTTT
j_call: TRBJ2-3; d_call: -; v_call: TRBV7-9; clone_size: -; cdr3_aa: CASRTEQRSQYF; cdr3_nt: TGTGCCAGCAGAACCGAACAGCGATCGCAGTATTTT
j_call: TRBJ1-1; d_call: -; v_call: TRBV27; clone_size: -; cdr3_aa: CASNSRGQMNTEAFF; cdr3_nt: TGTGCCAGCAACTCCCGGGGCCAGATGAACACTGAAGCTTTCTTT
j_call: TRBJ2-2; d_call: TRBD2; v_call: TRBV19; clone_size: -; cdr3_aa: CASSIPVGRERSTGELFF; cdr3_nt: TGTGCCAGTAGTATCCCCGTAGGGCGGGAGAGAAGCACCGGGGAGCTGTTTTTT
j_call: TRBJ2-1; d_call: TRBD2; v_call: TRBV18; clone_size: -; cdr3_aa: CASSLPGLAGGHNEQFF; cdr3_nt: TGTGCCAGCTCACTACCGGGACTAGCGGGAGGGCACAATGAGCAGTTCTTC
j_call: TRBJ2-7; d_call: -; v_call: TRBV7-9; clone_size: -; cdr3_aa: CASSFRGNSYEQYF; cdr3_nt: TGTGCCAGCAGCTTTCGGGGGAATAGCTACGAGCAGTACTTC
j_call: TRBJ1-5; d_call: TRBD1; v_call: TRBV19; clone_size: -; cdr3_aa: CASSRQGADQPQHF; cdr3_nt: TGTGCCAGTAGCAGACAGGGGGCGGATCAGCCCCAGCATTTT
j_call: TRBJ2-1; d_call: TRBD2; v_call: TRBV19; clone_size: -; cdr3_aa: CASSTHSGFPTNEQFF; cdr3_nt: TGTGCCAGTAGTACCCATAGCGGGTTTCCTACGAATGAGCAGTTCTTC
j_call: TRBJ1-2; d_call: -; v_call: TRBV11-2; clone_size: -; cdr3_aa: CASSPAGIGAEGYTF; cdr3_nt: TGTGCCAGCAGCCCGGCCGGGATAGGGGCAGAGGGCTACACCTTC
j_call: TRBJ1-5; d_call: TRBD1; v_call: TRBV6-5; clone_size: -; cdr3_aa: CASSSGGWNQPQHF; cdr3_nt: TGTGCCAGCAGTTCAGGGGGATGGAATCAGCCCCAGCATTTT
j_call: TRBJ2-7; d_call: TRBD1; v_call: TRBV11-3; clone_size: -; cdr3_aa: CASSLDPRDRPYEQYF; cdr3_nt: TGTGCCAGCAGCTTGGACCCCCGGGACAGGCCCTACGAGCAGTACTTC
j_call: TRBJ2-2; d_call: -; v_call: TRBV19; clone_size: -; cdr3_aa: CATRDQSANTGELFF; cdr3_nt: TGTGCCACAAGGGACCAATCCGCGAACACCGGGGAGCTGTTTTTT
j_call: TRBJ2-7; d_call: TRBD2; v_call: TRBV7-2; clone_size: -; cdr3_aa: CASRPGGTYEQYF; cdr3_nt: TGTGCCAGCAGGCCGGGGGGAACCTACGAGCAGTACTTC
j_call: TRBJ2-3; d_call: TRBD2; v_call: TRBV25-1; clone_size: -; cdr3_aa: CASSFGRGGTQYF; cdr3_nt: TGTGCCAGCAGTTTCGGGAGGGGGGGTACGCAGTATTTT
j_call: TRBJ2-7; d_call: -; v_call: TRBV2; clone_size: few; cdr3_aa: CASRSGLGSYYEQYF; cdr3_nt: TGTGCCAGCAGGTCAGGGCTTGGAAGTTACTACGAGCAGTACTTC
j_call: TRBJ2-7; d_call: -; v_call: TRBV2; clone_size: -; cdr3_aa: CASREDWTYEQYF; cdr3_nt: TGTGCCAGCAGGGAAGACTGGACCTACGAGCAGTACTTC
j_call: TRBJ1-5; d_call: TRBD1; v_call: TRBV19; clone_size: -; cdr3_aa: CASSISPGTGNRQPQHF; cdr3_nt: TGTGCCAGTAGCATCTCTCCCGGGACAGGGAATCGACAGCCCCAGCATTTT
j_call: TRBJ1-4; d_call: TRBD1; v_call: TRBV28; clone_size: -; cdr3_aa: CASSRTQGRNEKLFF; cdr3_nt: TGTGCCAGCAGCCGAACACAGGGGCGTAATGAAAAACTGTTTTTT
j_call: TRBJ1-4; d_call: -; v_call: TRBV2; clone_size: -; cdr3_aa: CASSKTSAVQMLFF; cdr3_nt: TGTGCCAGCAGTAAGACGAGTGCAGTTCAGATGCTGTTTTTT
j_call: TRBJ2-2; d_call: -; v_call: TRBV5-6; clone_size: -; cdr3_aa: CASSLTTGAGELFF; cdr3_nt: TGTGCCAGCAGCCTGACCACAGGTGCCGGGGAGCTGTTTTTT
j_call: TRBJ2-7; d_call: TRBD1; v_call: TRBV7-2; clone_size: few; cdr3_aa: CASRRTGTSYEQYF; cdr3_nt: TGTGCCAGCAGGAGGACAGGGACCTCCTACGAGCAGTACTTC
j_call: TRBJ2-7; d_call: TRBD2; v_call: TRBV2; clone_size: -; cdr3_aa: CASRTSGRVLKNEQYF; cdr3_nt: TGTGCCAGCAGGACTAGCGGGAGGGTCCTGAAGAACGAGCAGTACTTC
j_call: TRBJ2-1; d_call: -; v_call: TRBV27; clone_size: -; cdr3_aa: CASTPEMRVGEQFF; cdr3_nt: TGTGCCAGCACCCCTGAGATGCGGGTCGGTGAGCAGTTCTTC
j_call: TRBJ2-1; d_call: -; v_call: TRBV11-2; clone_size: few; cdr3_aa: CASSPLGGKRYNEQFF; cdr3_nt: TGTGCCAGCAGCCCCTTGGGTGGGAAACGCTACAATGAGCAGTTCTTC
j_call: TRBJ1-2; d_call: TRBD1; v_call: TRBV7-9; clone_size: -; cdr3_aa: CASSSTGAIGGYTF; cdr3_nt: TGTGCCAGCAGCTCGACAGGGGCCATCGGGGGCTACACCTTC
j_call: TRBJ2-1; d_call: TRBD2; v_call: TRBV5-6; clone_size: -; cdr3_aa: CASSLDRLAGPSEQFF; cdr3_nt: TGTGCCAGCAGCCTAGACAGACTAGCGGGGCCTAGTGAGCAGTTCTTC
j_call: TRBJ1-5; d_call: -; v_call: TRBV28; clone_size: -; cdr3_aa: CASLSRGTGNQPQHF; cdr3_nt: TGTGCCAGCCTCTCGCGGGGGACTGGCAATCAGCCCCAGCATTTT
j_call: TRBJ2-7; d_call: -; v_call: TRBV5-1; clone_size: -; cdr3_aa: CASSLGTPYEQYF; cdr3_nt: TGCGCCAGCAGCTTGGGGACCCCCTACGAGCAGTACTTC